This TCR beta chain was sequenced for a study of blood T cell repertoires in COVID-19. Study context: The United States, Italy and Spain supplied acute and convalescent COVID-19 samples. PBMCs, B-cell-depleted T cells, or T cells were the source of the cDNA or gDNA that made up the material.

In the authors' workflow: The assay estimated nucleated cells by amplifying reference gene primers. Data came from immunoSEQ multiplex PCR; TCRdb stores just in-frame clones and leaves some out. V and J calls and clone size are those listed in that table; D and trimming were worked out from the DNA. In the table there are 64,000 or so clones, approximately 91% of which are singletons. The clonotype was recovered from a human donor in a cohort sampled during active COVID-19. Sequenced material: peripheral blood.

This CDR3 is CASSYQRVTGELFF. CDR3 DNA: TGTGCCAGCAGCTACCAGAGGGTGACTGGGGAGCTGTTTTTT. The V gene is TRBV11-3, the J gene TRBJ2-2; the D gene is possibly TRBD2 (5 bases). Germline assignment: CDR1 SGHNT and CDR2 YENEEA. This CDR3 is 14 amino acids long. Trimming removed 4 bases from V and 8 bases from J, with 14 bases in between.